Below, 19 T cell receptor beta chains from the same sample are listed, as sequenced in a study of low-dose radiotherapy and immunotherapy resistance in tumors. cDNA synthesis used a TRAV/TRBV-specific primer set for both chains. The authors amplified TCRs for 20 to 25 PCR cycles with a constant-region primer and a V-primer adapter. Each CDR3 protein gets one entry after TCRdb re-called the reads with MiXCR. The sample yields 35,000 to 45,000 distinct CDR3 sequences, less than 30% seen once. The time point denotes: after trial treatment. Specified treatment: LDRT plus nivolumab, ipilimumab, low-dose cyclophosphamide and aspirin (RACIN trial). This sample comprised PBMCs, obtained after low-dose radiotherapy plus immunotherapy. The receptors were sampled from a male donor with prostate cancer.

The rearrangement links TRBV18 to TRBJ2-1, with 9 bases lining up with TRBD1. The J segment lost 7 bases and the V segment lost 4 bases, leaving 20 bases of the junction unmatched. This CDR3 spans 19 amino acids. Germline V gene data show CDR1 as KGHSH and CDR2 as LQKENI. CDR3 in amino acids: CASSQNRGRSSVRENEQFF. The DNA for the CDR3 is TGTGCCAGCTCACAGAACAGGGGGCGCAGTAGCGTTAGAGAAAATGAGCAGTTCTTC.

This clonotype was seen at least ten times. The V call is TRBV3-1, the J call TRBJ2-7; 8 bases line up with TRBD2. The V gene's germline CDR1 is LGHDT and CDR2 YNNKEL (reference sequence). V lost 1 base, J lost 3 bases, and 5 bases stayed unmatched. The CDR3 totals 15 residues. The CDR3 DNA sequence: TGTGCCAGCAGCCAAGGGAGCGGGGGAATCTACGAGCAGTACTTC. Translating it yields CASSQGSGGIYEQYF.

Only a few counts were recorded for this clonotype. A far larger clone is just one base off, so this is likely a read error. The chain uses TRBV28 and TRBJ2-1; D is uncertain. The germline CDR1 and CDR2 sequences are MDHEN and SYDVKM. CDR3 size: 13 residues. The V gene lost 6 bases and the J gene lost 10 bases, with 16 bases spanning the gap. In DNA form, the CDR3 reads TGTGCCAGCAGCCTCAATGCCCCTTACGAGCAGTTCTTC. It codes for CASSLNAPYEQFF.

With respect to this clonotype: The likely explanation is a read error, given a far larger clone one base away. The genes are TRBV13 and TRBJ2-4, with TRBD2 matching over 7 bases. The CDR3 has 14 amino acids. Germline V CDR1 and CDR2: PRHDT, FYEKMQ (reference sequence). The junction had 8 bases not matched to a gene; V was cut back by 8 bases and J by 4 bases. The CDR3 spells CASRGETPKNIQYF. DNA for the CDR3: TGTGCCAGCCGGGGGGAGACCCCGAAAAACATTCAGTACTTC.

Regarding this clonotype: This likely stems from a read error, as it lies one base from a far larger clone. The J gene is TRBJ1-1, the V gene TRBV10-3; maybe TRBD1 (5 bases). Trimming shortened V by 6 bases and J by 1 base, and 15 bases separated the two germline ends. The CDR3 has 15 residues. Per germline, CDR1 ENHRY and CDR2 SYGVKD. The CDR3: CAISATGTGNTEAFF. CDR3 DNA sequence: TGTGCCATCAGCGCGACCGGGACGGGGAACACTGAAGCTTTCTTT.

This clonotype occurred a few times. This chain joins TRBV29-1 and TRBJ2-1, with a possible D match to TRBD1 (6 bases). This CDR3 comprises 11 residues. Germline V gives CDR1 SQVTM, CDR2 ANQGSEA. Trimming removed 1 base from V and 13 bases from J, with 11 bases in between. The DNA of the CDR3 is TGCAGCGTTGAAGGACAGGTAGGACAGTTCTTC. It encodes CSVEGQVGQFF.

This clonotype was found a few times. The gene calls are TRBV20-1 and TRBJ1-1, with a possible D match to TRBD1 (6 bases). The CDR3 is made up of 14 amino acids. The germline V gene has CDR1 DFQATT and CDR2 SNEGSKA (reference sequence). Deletions cut 5 bases from V and 3 bases from J, with 16 bases between. The CDR3 DNA is TGCAGTGCTGTTACAGGGCGGGGTTACACTGAAGCTTTCTTT. It codes for CSAVTGRGYTEAFF.

Notes on this clonotype: This probably arose from a read error, given a far larger clone one base away. Lacking the conserved final phenylalanine or tryptophan, this CDR3 likely reflects a read error. The chain uses TRBV27 and TRBJ1-5; maybe TRBD1 (6 bases). Germline V gene data show CDR1 as MNHEY and CDR2 as SMNVEV (reference sequence). The V end was cut by 4 bases, the J end by 4 bases, with 14 bases between. The CDR3 consists of 15 residues. The CDR3: CASSSNYRVNQPQHI. DNA for the CDR3: TGTGCCAGCAGTTCAAATTACAGGGTTAATCAGCCCCAGCATATT.

As regards this clonotype: This sequence is one base from a far larger clone and is likely a read error. The chain is built from TRBV2 and TRBJ1-5, with D possibly TRBD1 on 5 matching bases. The CDR3 is 16 amino acids. Germline V lookup: CDR1 SNHLY, CDR2 FYNNEI. CDR3 loop: CVSSTRVDSSNQPQHF. The CDR3 DNA is TGTGTCAGCAGCACGCGAGTAGACAGTAGCAATCAGCCCCAGCATTTT.

This clonotype appeared many times. The chain carries TRBV19 and TRBJ1-4, with D tentatively TRBD1 (5 bases). The CDR3 length is 15 residues. The germline V gene encodes CDR1 LNHDA and CDR2 SQIVND (reference sequence). The germline V and J ends were trimmed by 0 bases and 5 bases, with 10 bases remaining between them. This CDR3 reads CASSIDRDWNEKLFF. CDR3 coding DNA: TGTGCCAGTAGTATAGACAGGGATTGGAATGAAAAACTGTTTTTT.

The chain is built from TRBV19 and TRBJ2-7; D is perhaps TRBD1 (6 bases). CDR1 is LNHDA and CDR2 is SQIVND in the germline V gene (reference sequence). The CDR3 totals 14 residues. V was pared by 6 bases and J by 2 bases, with 14 bases between. CDR3 residues: CASSRSDRTYEQYF. DNA for the CDR3: TGTGCCAGTAGCAGATCGGACAGAACCTACGAGCAGTACTTC.

By frequency in the sample, this clonotype is large (0.1 to 1%). The chain links TRBV9 to TRBJ2-2; 12 bases are a match to TRBD1. There are 18 residues in the CDR3. The V gene's germline CDR1 is SGDLS and CDR2 YYNGEE. The ends lost 0 bases at V and 3 bases at J; junction bases unmatched: 6. As DNA, the CDR3 is TGTGCCAGCAGCGTAGCAGGGACAGGGGGCTTGGACACCGGGGAGCTGTTTTTT. It yields the protein CASSVAGTGGLDTGELFF.

This sequence joins TRBV25-1 and TRBJ1-4; TRBD1 matches at 7 bases. The germline V gene has CDR1 MGHDK and CDR2 SYGVNS. The CDR3 length is 17 residues. V lost 6 bases and J lost 2; bases outside the gene matches: 12. CDR3 nucleotides: TGTGCCAGCAGCGGATCCGGGACAGCCCTTACTAATGAAAAACTGTTTTTT. Protein product: CASSGSGTALTNEKLFF. Full variable domain (missing parts from reference TRBV25-1 and TRBJ1-4): EADIYQTPRYLVIGTGKKITLECSQTMGHDKMYWYQQDPGMELHLIHYSYGVNSTEKGDLSSESTVSRIRTEHFPLTLESARPSHTSQYLCASSGSGTALTNEKLFFGSGTQLSVL.

As for this clonotype: With a far larger clone one base away, a read error is the likely cause. The chain has TRBV28 and TRBJ2-7, with D possibly TRBD1 on 6 matching bases. Near its end, the DNA agrees better with TRBJ2-1, so the J call may be wrong. From germline, CDR1 is MDHEN and CDR2 SYDVKM. The CDR3 totals 15 residues. Here the CDR3 reads CASRHRVLSYNEQFF. The CDR3, as DNA: TGTGCCAGCAGGCACAGGGTCCTTTCCTACAATGAGCAGTTCTTC.

The V and J genes are TRBV30 and TRBJ2-1; D possibly corresponds to TRBD1 (5 bases). Trimming removed 1 base at V and 11 bases at J, with 12 bases between. The CDR3 is made up of 12 amino acids. Germline V gives CDR1 GTSNPN, CDR2 SVGIG (reference sequence). The CDR3 loop is CAWSGGPSQQFF. The CDR3 nucleotides read TGTGCCTGGAGTGGGGGCCCCAGTCAGCAGTTCTTC.

This clonotype came up many times. The rearrangement links TRBV6-2 or TRBV6-3 to TRBJ1-4; D not certain. The CDR3 contains 16 residues. CDR1 is MNHEY, CDR2 SVGEGT, per germline. With 2 bases removed from V and 7 bases from J, the gap between germline ends came to 17 bases. The CDR3 nucleotides are TGTGCCAGCAGTTACCGTACGGGGTCGGCGAGTGAAAAACTGTTTTTT. Protein sequence: CASSYRTGSASEKLFF.

This clonotype was counted at least ten times. The V gene is TRBV7-9, the J gene TRBJ1-6, with D uncertain. With 3 bases removed from V and 8 bases from J, the gap between germline ends came to 8 bases. Germline CDR1 reads SEHNR; CDR2 reads FQNEAQ (reference sequence). The CDR3 is 13 amino acids. Here the CDR3 DNA reads TGTGCCAGCAGCTTGGACGGGTATTCACCCCTCCACTTT. Residues: CASSLDGYSPLHF.

This clonotype was recorded many times. The J gene is TRBJ2-1, the V gene TRBV5-1, with 8 bases aligning to TRBD2. CDR1 SGHRS and CDR2 YFSETQ come from the germline V gene. Trimming at V came to 3 bases and at J to 0 bases, leaving 5 bases not matched to a gene. This CDR3 contains 16 residues. The CDR3 DNA is TGCGCCAGCAGCTCCTCCGGGACTAGCTCCTACAATGAGCAGTTCTTC. Translated, it gives CASSSSGTSSYNEQFF.

The V and J genes are TRBV2 and TRBJ2-5; D is uncertain. Trimming shortened V by 10 bases and J by 3 bases, and 9 bases separated the two germline ends. Germline-derived CDR1 and CDR2 are SNHLY and FYNNEI. The CDR3 runs 11 residues. CDR3 coding DNA: TGTGCCACGGCTGCTAAAGAGACCCAGTACTTC. Its translation: CATAAKETQYF.